The 24 T cell receptor beta chains given below trace back to one sample, sequenced in a study of T cell clones after liver transplantation. Data came from immunoSEQ multiplex PCR; TCRdb stores just in-frame clones and leaves some out. Of approximately 7,900 clones in the sample, 80% were seen once. The material was CD8+ T cells from blood, obtained before liver transplant. The receptors originated from a human donor who received a liver transplant.

This rearrangement joins TRBV14 to TRBJ2-2; maybe TRBD2 (7 bases). Trimming removed 6 bases at V and 6 bases at J, with 11 bases between. Germline V lookup: CDR1 SGHDN, CDR2 FVKESK. This CDR3 spans 13 amino acids. The chain's CDR3 is CASSIGGPGELFF. DNA of the CDR3: TGTGCCAGCAGTATCGGGGGGCCCGGGGAGCTGTTTTTT.

By frequency in the sample, this clone is medium-sized (0.01 to 0.1%). The gene calls are TRBV5-4 and TRBJ1-1; D may be TRBD1 (6 bases). CDR1 is SGHNT, CDR2 YYREEE, per germline (reference sequence). The CDR3 is 14 residues long. V gave up 1 base and J gave up 4 bases, with 11 bases separating them. CDR3 in DNA: TGTGCCAGCAGCTTGTCTCAGGGGACCACTGAAGCTTTCTTT. This gives the protein CASSLSQGTTEAFF.

A single count supports this clone. This chain joins TRBV27 and TRBJ2-7; D is perhaps TRBD1 (5 bases). The CDR3 sequence is 14 residues long. From germline, CDR1 is MNHEY and CDR2 SMNVEV (reference sequence). Trimming stripped 5 bases from V and 3 bases from J, with 14 bases between. CDR3 coding DNA: TGTGCCAGCAGTATCTTAGGACAAGACTACGAGCAGTACTTC. This translates into CASSILGQDYEQYF.

The chain combines TRBV29-1 with TRBJ2-7, with a tentative D call TRBD1 (5 bases). V dropped 5 bases and J dropped 5 bases, with 16 bases sitting between them. CDR3 length equals 13 residues. CDR1 and CDR2 (germline): SQVTM, ANQGSEA. Written as DNA, the CDR3 is TGCAGCGTTAGTTGGCAGGGATCGAACGAGCAGTACTTC. Protein: CSVSWQGSNEQYF.

The chain is built from TRBV19 and TRBJ2-7; 9 bases align to TRBD1. Trimming took 5 bases from V and 4 from J; bases not matched to a gene: 6. The CDR3 contains 14 residues. CDR1 and CDR2 from the germline V gene are LNHDA and SQIVND (reference sequence). CDR3 in amino acids: CASSPRDREYEQYF. The CDR3 DNA reads TGTGCCAGTAGTCCTAGGGACAGGGAATACGAGCAGTACTTC.

This rearrangement joins TRBV19 to TRBJ2-7; TRBD1 aligns across 7 bases. V shed 4 bases, J shed 2 bases, and the junction held 11 bases outside the gene matches. Germline V gene lookup returns CDR1 LNHDA and CDR2 SQIVND (reference sequence). The CDR3 covers 16 residues. Written as DNA, the CDR3 is TGTGCCAGTAGTAAATCCCCGGAACAGGGGACCTACGAGCAGTACTTC. Translated: CASSKSPEQGTYEQYF.

The chain links TRBV5-5 to TRBJ1-1; tentatively, D is TRBD1 (5 bases). This CDR3 is built from 13 residues. Germline CDR1 reads SGHKS; CDR2 reads YYEKEE (reference sequence). Trimming cost V 7 bases and J 3 bases, with 13 bases left between them. The CDR3 loop reads CASGKDTYTEAFF. CDR3 coding DNA: TGTGCCAGCGGGAAGGACACCTACACTGAAGCTTTCTTT.

The chain links TRBV4-1 to TRBJ1-2, with TRBD1 matching over 9 bases. Per germline, CDR1 MGHRA and CDR2 YSYEKL. The trim removed 6 bases at V and 0 bases at J, leaving 5 bases unmatched. CDR3 size: 15 residues. As DNA, the CDR3 is TGCGCCAGCAGGTGGACAGGGGCCACTAACTATGGCTACACCTTC. This codes for CASRWTGATNYGYTF.

The table lists this clone with a count of one. V is TRBV27 and J is TRBJ2-1, with a weak D call TRBD1 (5 bases). The germline V gene has CDR1 MNHEY and CDR2 SMNVEV (reference sequence). V lost 6 bases and J 6 bases, leaving 15 bases between the germline ends. This CDR3 is built from 14 residues. CDR3 in amino acids: CASRVGMQGNEQFF. The CDR3 nucleotides are TGTGCCAGCAGGGTAGGAATGCAGGGCAATGAGCAGTTCTTC.

CDR3 amino acids: CASSIGRTEAFF. The CDR3 DNA follows: TGTGCCAGTAGTATAGGGAGGACTGAAGCTTTCTTT. The J gene is TRBJ1-1, the V gene TRBV19; D remains ambiguous. The CDR3 totals 12 residues. The V and J ends lost 1 base and 5 bases respectively, with 5 bases between them. Germline V CDR1 and CDR2: LNHDA, SQIVND (reference sequence).

V usage is TRBV28 and J usage is TRBJ2-1; 13 bases match TRBD2. Germline V gene data show CDR1 as MDHEN and CDR2 as SYDVKM. The CDR3 spans 14 residues. V lost 5 bases and J lost 9; bases outside the gene matches: 4. In DNA, the CDR3 is TGTGCCAGCAGTCTACTAGCGGGGGGGCCTGAGCAGTTCTTC. This codes for CASSLLAGGPEQFF.

This clone is labeled as medium-sized. The CDR3 region is CASSFLRDAGTNEKLFF. CDR3 coding DNA: TGTGCCAGCAGTTTTTTACGGGACGCGGGGACTAATGAAAAACTGTTTTTT. This chain uses TRBV27 with TRBJ1-4; tentative D call: TRBD1 (5 bases). V shed 3 bases and J shed 2 bases, with 16 bases lying between them. Germline V lookup: CDR1 MNHEY, CDR2 SMNVEV (reference sequence). The CDR3 runs to 17 residues. Together with reference TRBV27 and TRBJ1-4, the CDR3 gives the full variable domain: EAQVTQNPRYLITVTGKKLTVTCSQNMNHEYMSWYRQDPGLGLRQIYYSMNVEVTDKGDVPEGYKVSRKEKRNFPLILESPSPNQTSLYFCASSFLRDAGTNEKLFFGSGTQLSVL.

The chain has TRBV30 and TRBJ1-2, with D possibly matching TRBD1 (6 bases). CDR1 is GTSNPN and CDR2 is SVGIG in the germline V gene (reference sequence). The CDR3 sequence is 17 residues long. V lost 3 bases and J lost 3, with 23 bases in between. As DNA, the CDR3 is TGTGCCTGGAGCCTCGGAACACCCACAGGGTTGGACTATGGCTACACCTTC. Amino acid sequence: CAWSLGTPTGLDYGYTF.

The chain uses TRBV28 and TRBJ2-1; no definite D call. This CDR3 region has 15 residues. Germline CDR1 and CDR2: MDHEN and SYDVKM. Trimming removed 0 bases from V and 6 bases from J, with 12 bases in between. This chain's CDR3 is CASSLWEEASNEQFF. CDR3 nucleotide sequence: TGTGCCAGCAGTTTATGGGAAGAGGCTAGCAATGAGCAGTTCTTC.

The chain employs TRBV10-3 and TRBJ2-5, with TRBD2 matching 11 bases. Germline trimming cut 0 bases from V and 4 bases from J; bases unmatched to any gene: 4. The CDR3 sequence is 16 residues long. The V gene's germline CDR1 is ENHRY and CDR2 SYGVKD. CDR3 amino acids: CAISESIAGGRETQYF. For the CDR3, the DNA is TGTGCCATCAGTGAGTCGATAGCGGGGGGGCGAGAGACCCAGTACTTC.

In nucleotides, the CDR3 is TGTGCCATCAGCGGGACAGCCGATCCAGAGACCCAGTACTTC. This encodes CAISGTADPETQYF. The rearrangement uses TRBV10-3 and TRBJ2-5; 7 nucleotides agree with TRBD1. Germline V gene data show CDR1 as ENHRY and CDR2 as SYGVKD. This CDR3 spans 14 amino acids. Unmatched junction bases numbered 8, after V lost 6 bases and J lost 4 bases.

CDR3 DNA sequence: TGTGCCAGCAGCTTGGACAGGCCCACTGAAGCTTTCTTT. Protein: CASSLDRPTEAFF. This sequence joins TRBV5-5 and TRBJ1-1; D might be TRBD1 (5 bases). The V and J ends lost 0 bases and 4 bases respectively, with 7 bases between them. The CDR3 totals 13 residues. The germline gives CDR1 SGHKS, CDR2 YYEKEE (reference sequence).

This clone was found once. This chain connects TRBV30 to TRBJ2-1; tentative D call: TRBD1 (5 bases). The CDR3 contains 13 residues. Germline CDR1 and CDR2: GTSNPN and SVGIG (reference sequence). Between the trimmed V and J ends, which lost 2 bases and 8 bases, there was a span of 13 bases. CDR3 nucleotides: TGTGCCTGGAGTTGGTCAGGGTGGGATGAGCAGTTCTTC. The encoded protein is CAWSWSGWDEQFF.

This clone turned up a few times. V usage is TRBV28 and J usage is TRBJ2-3, with a weak D call TRBD1 (6 bases). The germline V gene has CDR1 MDHEN and CDR2 SYDVKM. The CDR3 has 16 amino acids. The V and J ends lost 6 bases and 2 bases respectively, with 18 bases between them. This CDR3 is CASSLAGGGYTDTQYF. Here the CDR3 DNA reads TGTGCCAGCAGCCTCGCTGGGGGCGGGTACACAGATACGCAGTATTTT.

The chain has TRBV5-5 and TRBJ1-4, with D unresolved. Germline CDR1 SGHKS, CDR2 YYEKEE (reference sequence). Trimming cost V 2 bases and J 5 bases, with 7 bases left between them. The length of the CDR3 is 13 residues. CDR3 in amino acids: CASSFEGNEKLFF. The CDR3, as DNA: TGTGCCAGCAGCTTTGAGGGAAATGAAAAACTGTTTTTT.

The chain employs TRBV5-4 and TRBJ2-3; unclear D gene. Trimming cost V 1 base and J 2 bases, with 8 bases left between them. Germline V lookup: CDR1 SGHNT, CDR2 YYREEE (reference sequence). The CDR3 has 14 amino acids. The CDR3 DNA sequence: TGTGCCAGCAGCTTGACTCCGGTCACAGATACGCAGTATTTT. It encodes CASSLTPVTDTQYF.

The rearrangement links TRBV7-6 to TRBJ2-3; 7 bases align to TRBD1. From germline, CDR1 is SGHVS and CDR2 FNYEAQ. The V segment lost 5 bases and the J segment 2 bases; nucleotides outside the gene matches: 4. The CDR3 covers 14 residues. CDR3 sequence reads: CASSLDRDTDTQYF. CDR3 in DNA: TGTGCCAGCAGCCTAGACAGGGACACAGATACGCAGTATTTT.

The gene calls are TRBV7-9 and TRBJ1-2; tentatively, D is TRBD1 (6 bases). The CDR3 contains 11 residues. Germline V gene sequence: CDR1 SEHNR, CDR2 FQNEAQ (reference sequence). DNA for the CDR3: TGTGCTGTACAGGGCATCTATGGCTACACCTTC. Translated: CAVQGIYGYTF.

This rearrangement joins TRBV7-8 to TRBJ2-7, with TRBD2 as a possible D gene (6 bases). V lost 3 bases and J lost 0, with 9 bases in between. Germline V gene sequence: CDR1 SGHVS, CDR2 FQNEAQ. This CDR3 has 14 residues. This chain's CDR3 is CASSFGGSSYEQYF. DNA of the CDR3: TGTGCCAGCAGCTTCGGGGGAAGCTCCTACGAGCAGTACTTC. The full variable domain, its missing parts supplied by reference TRBV7-8 and TRBJ2-7, is GAGVSQSPRYKVAKRGQDVALRCDPISGHVSLFWYQQALGQGPEFLTYFQNEAQLDKSGLPSDRFFAERPEGSVSTLKIQRTQQEDSAVYLCASSFGGSSYEQYFGPGTRLTVT.